Listed here are 10 T cell receptor beta chains from one sample, sequenced in a study of neurological immune-mediated disorders. TCRdb passed the 5' RACE reads through MiXCR, listing each CDR3 protein once. The data hold 23,000 or so distinct CDR3 sequences, with roughly an eighth observed a single time. Source material: PBMCs. These receptors originate from a woman in her sixties or seventies with HTLV-1-associated myelopathy (HAM/TSP).

In its sample, this clonotype was seen many times. This rearrangement joins TRBV2 to TRBJ1-5, with 9 positions matching TRBD1. Unmatched junction bases numbered 5, after V lost 2 bases and J lost 3 bases. Looked up from germline, CDR1 is SNHLY and CDR2 is FYNNEI. The CDR3 spans 16 residues. For the CDR3, the DNA is TGTGCCAGCAGTGAAAGCCGGGACAGGGCCAATCAGCCCCAGCATTTT. It specifies CASSESRDRANQPQHF.

This clonotype was seen at least ten times. The J gene is TRBJ2-7, the V gene TRBV5-1, with 9 bases fitting TRBD1. The CDR3 has 14 amino acids. The germline gives CDR1 SGHRS, CDR2 YFSETQ. The V gene end was trimmed by 0 bases and the J gene end by 5 bases; junction bases not matched to a gene: 3. Written as DNA, the CDR3 is TGCGCCAGCAGCTTGGAGGGACAGGGAGACGAGCAGTACTTC. Protein sequence: CASSLEGQGDEQYF.

This clonotype came up many times. This chain uses TRBV5-1 with TRBJ1-1; 8 nucleotides align to TRBD1. This CDR3 region has 14 residues. The germline gives CDR1 SGHRS, CDR2 YFSETQ. V shed 3 bases, J shed 4 bases, and the junction held 5 bases outside the gene matches. The CDR3 nucleotides are TGCGCCAGCAGCTCGTACAGGGGGTCCACTGAAGCTTTCTTT. It specifies CASSSYRGSTEAFF.

This clonotype has ten or more counts. The chain employs TRBV15 and TRBJ2-1; TRBD1 aligns across 7 bases. V lost 3 bases to trimming and J lost 0 bases; unmatched junction nucleotides: 5. CDR1 and CDR2 (germline): LNHNV, YYDKDF (reference sequence). CDR3 size: 16 residues. CDR3 protein: CATSRDRDSSYNEQFF. The CDR3 DNA reads as TGTGCCACCAGCAGGGACCGGGACAGCTCCTACAATGAGCAGTTCTTC.

This clonotype was seen at least ten times. The chain couples TRBV7-8 to TRBJ2-1, with 10 bases matching TRBD1. Germline values: CDR1 SGHVS, CDR2 FQNEAQ. V lost 4 bases and J lost 6; bases outside the gene matches: 9. This CDR3 region has 16 residues. CDR3 DNA sequence: TGTGCCAGCAGCTCTCTACGGGACAGGGGCGTCAATGAGCAGTTCTTC. It specifies CASSSLRDRGVNEQFF.

This clonotype has at least ten counts. This chain joins TRBV7-9 and TRBJ1-1; 9 bases align to TRBD1. The CDR3 has 16 residues. V shed 1 base, J shed 1 base, and the junction held 4 bases outside the gene matches. Per germline, CDR1 SEHNR and CDR2 FQNEAQ (reference sequence). The CDR3 region has the DNA TGTGCCAGCAGCTTAGGACAGGGGGAGAGGAACACTGAAGCTTTCTTT. The encoded protein is CASSLGQGERNTEAFF.

This clonotype showed up many times. V is TRBV20-1 and J is TRBJ2-3; D gene ambiguous. The germline CDR1 and CDR2 sequences are DFQATT and SNEGSKA (reference sequence). The CDR3 length is 16 residues. The germline V and J ends were trimmed by 0 bases and 3 bases, with 16 bases remaining between them. The CDR3 spells CSARDSRQYGTDTQYF. The CDR3 region has the DNA TGCAGTGCTAGAGATTCTCGGCAGTACGGGACAGATACGCAGTATTTT.

Notes on this clonotype: The limits of the CDR3 on the DNA are not certain, so only TCRdb's listed CDR3 is given. The chain recombines TRBV5-1 with TRBJ2-3; the listed D gene, TRBD2, was not tested against the DNA. The length of the CDR3 is 22 amino acids, counting both ends. Germline V gene sequence: CDR1 SGHRS, CDR2 YFSETQ. The CDR3 is CASSLAAGYEQYFGPGTHTQYF.

This clonotype was observed at least ten times. The chain couples TRBV3-1 to TRBJ1-4, with a weak D call TRBD1 (5 bases). The CDR3 runs to 15 residues. Germline values: CDR1 LGHDT, CDR2 YNNKEL (reference sequence). V was shortened by 5 bases and J by 7 bases, with 17 bases between the two germline ends. The CDR3 DNA reads as TGTGCCAGCAGCTCCTACATCAGAGGGACTGAAAAACTGTTTTTT. Translation: CASSSYIRGTEKLFF.

The table lists this clonotype with many counts. V gene TRBV19 combines with J gene TRBJ2-1, with 14 positions matching TRBD2. There are 17 residues in the CDR3. The V gene end was trimmed by 4 bases and the J gene end by 7 bases; junction bases not matched to a gene: 9. Per germline, CDR1 LNHDA and CDR2 SQIVND (reference sequence). CDR3 bases: TGTGCCAGTAGTAAACTTACGGGACTAGCGGGGGAGAATGAGCAGTTCTTC. Amino acids: CASSKLTGLAGENEQFF.